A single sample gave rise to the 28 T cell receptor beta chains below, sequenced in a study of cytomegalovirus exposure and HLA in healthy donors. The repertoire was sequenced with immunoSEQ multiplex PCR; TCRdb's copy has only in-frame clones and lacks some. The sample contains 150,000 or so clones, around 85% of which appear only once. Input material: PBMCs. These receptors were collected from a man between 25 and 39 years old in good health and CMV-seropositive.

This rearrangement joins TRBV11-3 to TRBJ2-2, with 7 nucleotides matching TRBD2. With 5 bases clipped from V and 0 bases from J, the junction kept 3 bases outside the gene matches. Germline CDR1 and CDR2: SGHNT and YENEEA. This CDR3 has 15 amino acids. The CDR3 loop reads CASSRRGANTGELFF. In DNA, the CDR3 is TGTGCCAGCAGCCGACGGGGGGCGAACACCGGGGAGCTGTTTTTT.

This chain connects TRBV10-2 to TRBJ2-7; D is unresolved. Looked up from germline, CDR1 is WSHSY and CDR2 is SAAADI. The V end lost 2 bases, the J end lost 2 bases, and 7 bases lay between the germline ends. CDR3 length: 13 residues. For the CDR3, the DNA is TGCGCCAGCAGTGAGGGCAGTCCCTACGAGCAGTACTTC. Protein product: CASSEGSPYEQYF.

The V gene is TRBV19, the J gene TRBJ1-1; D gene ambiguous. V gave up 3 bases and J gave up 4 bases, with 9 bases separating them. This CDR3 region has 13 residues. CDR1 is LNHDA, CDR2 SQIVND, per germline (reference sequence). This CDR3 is CASSIEEFTEAFF. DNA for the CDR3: TGTGCCAGTAGTATTGAGGAGTTCACTGAAGCTTTCTTT.

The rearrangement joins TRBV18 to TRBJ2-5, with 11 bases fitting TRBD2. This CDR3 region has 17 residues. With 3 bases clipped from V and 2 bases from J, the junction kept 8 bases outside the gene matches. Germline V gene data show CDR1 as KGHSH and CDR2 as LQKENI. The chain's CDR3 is CASSPGGRLAGQETQYF. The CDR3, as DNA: TGTGCCAGCTCACCGGGAGGGCGACTAGCGGGGCAAGAGACCCAGTACTTC. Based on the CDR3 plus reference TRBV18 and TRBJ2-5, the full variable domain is NAGVMQNPRHLVRRRGQEARLRCSPMKGHSHVYWYRQLPEEGLKFMVYLQKENIIDESGMPKERFSAEFPKEGPSILRIQQVVRGDSAAYFCASSPGGRLAGQETQYFGPGTRLLVL.

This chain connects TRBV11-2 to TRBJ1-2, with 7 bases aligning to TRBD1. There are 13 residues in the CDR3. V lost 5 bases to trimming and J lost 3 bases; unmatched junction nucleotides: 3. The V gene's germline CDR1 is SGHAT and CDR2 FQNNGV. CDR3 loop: CASSLGQYYGYTF. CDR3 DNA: TGTGCCAGCAGCCTGGGACAGTACTATGGCTACACCTTC.

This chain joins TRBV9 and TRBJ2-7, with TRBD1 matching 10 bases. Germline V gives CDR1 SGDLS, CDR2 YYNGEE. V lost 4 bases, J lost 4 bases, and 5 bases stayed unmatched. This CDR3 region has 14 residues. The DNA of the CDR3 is TGTGCCAGCAGCCTGGCGGGACAGGGGTACGAGCAGTACTTC. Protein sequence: CASSLAGQGYEQYF.

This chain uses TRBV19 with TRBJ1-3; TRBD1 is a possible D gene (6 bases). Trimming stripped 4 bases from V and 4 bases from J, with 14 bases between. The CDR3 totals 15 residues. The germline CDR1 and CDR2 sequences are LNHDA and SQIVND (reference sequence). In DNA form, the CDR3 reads TGTGCCAGTAGTAGGGACACCACAACGGGAAACACCATATATTTT. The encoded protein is CASSRDTTTGNTIYF.

The CDR3 DNA reads TGTGCCAGCAGCGCGGCAGACAGGGCGTCGGTCATTCAGTACTTC. Translating gives CASSAADRASVIQYF. This chain links TRBV5-6 with TRBJ2-4; 7 bases align to TRBD1. This CDR3 contains 15 residues. V shed 4 bases and J 9 bases; nucleotides not matched to a gene: 13. CDR1 SGHDT and CDR2 YYEEEE come from the germline V gene.

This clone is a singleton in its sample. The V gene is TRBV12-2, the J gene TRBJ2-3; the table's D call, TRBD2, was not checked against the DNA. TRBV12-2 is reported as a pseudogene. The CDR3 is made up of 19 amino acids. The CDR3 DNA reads TGTGCAAGTCGCTTCCTGTGTCGCAGAAGCGGGGGCGACGGCGATACGCAGTATTTT. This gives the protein CASRFLCRRSGGDGDTQYF.

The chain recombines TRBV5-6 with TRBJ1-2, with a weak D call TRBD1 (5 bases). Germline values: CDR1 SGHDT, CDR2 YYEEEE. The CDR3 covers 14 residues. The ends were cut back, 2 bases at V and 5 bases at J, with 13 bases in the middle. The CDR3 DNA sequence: TGTGCCAGCAGCTTTAGGGGCCCCCGGTATGGCTACACCTTC. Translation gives CASSFRGPRYGYTF.

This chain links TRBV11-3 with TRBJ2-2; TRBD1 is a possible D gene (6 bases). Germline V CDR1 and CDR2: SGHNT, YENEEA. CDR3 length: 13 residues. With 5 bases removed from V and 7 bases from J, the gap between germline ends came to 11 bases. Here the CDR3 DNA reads TGTGCCAGCAGCCTAAGGGGGTTCGGGGAGCTGTTTTTT. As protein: CASSLRGFGELFF.

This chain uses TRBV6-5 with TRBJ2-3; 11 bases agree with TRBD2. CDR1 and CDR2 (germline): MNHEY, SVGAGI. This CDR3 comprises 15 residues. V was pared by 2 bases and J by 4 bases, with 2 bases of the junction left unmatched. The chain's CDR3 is CASSYQLAGADTQYF. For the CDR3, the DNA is TGTGCCAGCAGTTACCAACTAGCGGGGGCAGATACGCAGTATTTT.

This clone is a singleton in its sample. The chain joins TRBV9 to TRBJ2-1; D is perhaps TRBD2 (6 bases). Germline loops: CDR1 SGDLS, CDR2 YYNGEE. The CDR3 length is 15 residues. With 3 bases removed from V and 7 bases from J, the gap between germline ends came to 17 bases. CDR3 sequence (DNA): TGTGCCAGCAGCGGAGGAGGGGCTGGGTGGAATGAGCAGTTCTTC. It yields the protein CASSGGGAGWNEQFF.

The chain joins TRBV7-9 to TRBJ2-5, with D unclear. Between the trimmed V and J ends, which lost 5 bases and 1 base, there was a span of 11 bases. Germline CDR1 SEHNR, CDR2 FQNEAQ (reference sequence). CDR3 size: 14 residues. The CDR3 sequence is CASSGTWAQETQYF. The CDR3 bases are TGTGCCAGCAGCGGTACCTGGGCCCAAGAGACCCAGTACTTC.

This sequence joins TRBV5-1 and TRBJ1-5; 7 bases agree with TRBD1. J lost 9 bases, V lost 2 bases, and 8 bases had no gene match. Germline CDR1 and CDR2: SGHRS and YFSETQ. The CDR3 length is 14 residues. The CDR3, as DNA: TGCGCCAGCAGCTTACCGACAGGGATGTGGCCCCAGCATTTT. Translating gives CASSLPTGMWPQHF. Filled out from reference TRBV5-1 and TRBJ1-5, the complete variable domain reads KAGVTQTPRYLIKTRGQQVTLSCSPISGHRSVSWYQQTPGQGLQFLFEYFSETQRNKGNFPGRFSGRQFSNSRSEMNVSTLELGDSALYLCASSLPTGMWPQHFGDGTRLSIL.

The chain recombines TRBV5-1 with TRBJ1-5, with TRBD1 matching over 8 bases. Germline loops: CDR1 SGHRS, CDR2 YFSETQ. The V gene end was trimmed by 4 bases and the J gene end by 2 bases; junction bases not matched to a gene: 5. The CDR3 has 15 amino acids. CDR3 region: CASSPGQGGNQPQHF. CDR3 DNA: TGCGCCAGCAGCCCTGGACAGGGCGGCAATCAGCCCCAGCATTTT.

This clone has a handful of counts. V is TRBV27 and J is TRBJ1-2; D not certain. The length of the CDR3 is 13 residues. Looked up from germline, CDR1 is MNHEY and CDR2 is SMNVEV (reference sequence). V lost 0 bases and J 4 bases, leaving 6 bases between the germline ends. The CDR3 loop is CASSLSNSYGYTF. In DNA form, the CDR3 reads TGTGCCAGCAGTTTATCGAACAGCTATGGCTACACCTTC.

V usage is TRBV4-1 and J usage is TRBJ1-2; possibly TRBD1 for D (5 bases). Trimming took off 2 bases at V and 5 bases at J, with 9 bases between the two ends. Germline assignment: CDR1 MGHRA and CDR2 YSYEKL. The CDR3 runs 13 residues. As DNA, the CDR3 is TGCGCCAGCAGCCAACCGAAGGGGTATGGCTACACCTTC. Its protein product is CASSQPKGYGYTF.

The CDR3 DNA reads TGTGCCAGCAGCCCCAGGGTAACCTACGAGCAGTACTTC. Translating gives CASSPRVTYEQYF. The V and J genes are TRBV7-2 and TRBJ2-7; maybe TRBD1 (5 bases). This CDR3 contains 13 residues. Trimming cost V 5 bases and J 2 bases, with 10 bases left between them. Per germline, CDR1 SGHTA and CDR2 FQGNSA.

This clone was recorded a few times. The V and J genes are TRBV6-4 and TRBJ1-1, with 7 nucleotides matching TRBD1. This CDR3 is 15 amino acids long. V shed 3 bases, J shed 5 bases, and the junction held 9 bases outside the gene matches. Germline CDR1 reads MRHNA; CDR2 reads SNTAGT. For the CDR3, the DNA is TGTGCCAGCAGTGAAGACAGGGAAGTCTGGACTGAAGCTTTCTTT. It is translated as CASSEDREVWTEAFF.

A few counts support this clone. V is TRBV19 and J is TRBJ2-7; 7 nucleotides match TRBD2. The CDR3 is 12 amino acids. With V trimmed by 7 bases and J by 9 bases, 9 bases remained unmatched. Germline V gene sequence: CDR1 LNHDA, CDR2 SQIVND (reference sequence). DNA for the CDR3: TGTGCCAGTACTACGGGGGGAGGGACGCAGTACTTC. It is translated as CASTTGGGTQYF.

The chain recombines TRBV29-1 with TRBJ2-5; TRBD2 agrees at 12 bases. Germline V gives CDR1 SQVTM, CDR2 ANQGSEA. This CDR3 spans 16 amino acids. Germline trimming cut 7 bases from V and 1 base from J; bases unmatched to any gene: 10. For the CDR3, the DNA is TGCAGCGCCGAACCCGGGACTAGCGGGCCCCAAGAGACCCAGTACTTC. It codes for CSAEPGTSGPQETQYF.

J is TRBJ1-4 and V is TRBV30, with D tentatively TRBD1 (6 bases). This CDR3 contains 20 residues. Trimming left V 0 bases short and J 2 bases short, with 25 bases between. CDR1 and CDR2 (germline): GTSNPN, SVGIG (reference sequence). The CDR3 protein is CAWSVLRMTGRVSTNEKLFF. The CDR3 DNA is TGTGCCTGGAGTGTACTTCGAATGACAGGTCGAGTTTCGACTAATGAAAAACTGTTTTTT. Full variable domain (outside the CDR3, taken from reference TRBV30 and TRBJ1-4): SQTIHQWPATLVQPVGSPLSLECTVEGTSNPNLYWYRQAAGRGLQLLFYSVGIGQISSEVPQNLSASRPQDRQFILSSKKLLLSDSGFYLCAWSVLRMTGRVSTNEKLFFGSGTQLSVL.

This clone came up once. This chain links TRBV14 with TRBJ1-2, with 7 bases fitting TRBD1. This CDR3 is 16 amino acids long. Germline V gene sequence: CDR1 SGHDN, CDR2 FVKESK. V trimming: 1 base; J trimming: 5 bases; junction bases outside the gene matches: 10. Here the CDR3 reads CASSQVRGHRGYGYTF. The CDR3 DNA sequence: TGTGCCAGCAGCCAAGTGAGAGGACACAGGGGATATGGCTACACCTTC.

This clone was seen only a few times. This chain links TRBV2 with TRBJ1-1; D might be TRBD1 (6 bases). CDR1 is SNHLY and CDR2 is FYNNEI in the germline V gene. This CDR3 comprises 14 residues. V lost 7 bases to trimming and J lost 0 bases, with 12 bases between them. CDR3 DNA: TGTGCCAGCAACTGGGGGCAGATGAACACTGAAGCTTTCTTT. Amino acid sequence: CASNWGQMNTEAFF.

The chain's CDR3 is CASSEWGDSNEQFF. The CDR3 DNA reads as TGTGCCAGCAGTGAATGGGGAGATAGCAATGAGCAGTTCTTC. The chain joins TRBV25-1 to TRBJ2-1, with D possibly being TRBD2 (5 bases). The V and J ends lost 1 base and 6 bases respectively, with 10 bases between them. Germline loops: CDR1 MGHDK, CDR2 SYGVNS. The CDR3 is 14 amino acids.

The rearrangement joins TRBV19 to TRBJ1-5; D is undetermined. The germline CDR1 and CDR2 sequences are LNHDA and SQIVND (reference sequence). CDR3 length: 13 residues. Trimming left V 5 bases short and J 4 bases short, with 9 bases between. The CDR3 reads CASSQQLNQPQHF. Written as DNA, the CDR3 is TGTGCCAGTAGTCAACAGCTAAATCAGCCCCAGCATTTT.

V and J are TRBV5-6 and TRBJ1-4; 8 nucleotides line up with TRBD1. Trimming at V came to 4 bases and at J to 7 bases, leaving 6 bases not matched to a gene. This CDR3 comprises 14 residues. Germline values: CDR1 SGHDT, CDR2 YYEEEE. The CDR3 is CASSPDRDVEKLFF. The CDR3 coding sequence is TGTGCCAGCAGCCCGGACAGGGACGTTGAAAAACTGTTTTTT. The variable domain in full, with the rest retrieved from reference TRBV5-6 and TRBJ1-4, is DAGVTQSPTHLIKTRGQQVTLRCSPKSGHDTVSWYQQALGQGPQFIFQYYEEEERQRGNFPDRFSGHQFPNYSSELNVNALLLGDSALYLCASSPDRDVEKLFFGSGTQLSVL.